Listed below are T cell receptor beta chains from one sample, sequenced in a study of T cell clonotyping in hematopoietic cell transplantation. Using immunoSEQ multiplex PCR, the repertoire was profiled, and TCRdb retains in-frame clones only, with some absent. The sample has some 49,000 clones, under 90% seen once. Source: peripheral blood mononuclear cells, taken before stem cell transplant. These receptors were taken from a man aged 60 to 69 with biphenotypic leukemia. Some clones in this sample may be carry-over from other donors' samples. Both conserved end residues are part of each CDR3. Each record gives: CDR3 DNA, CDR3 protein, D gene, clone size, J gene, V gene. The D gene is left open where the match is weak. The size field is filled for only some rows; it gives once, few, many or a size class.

CDR3 DNA: TGTGCCAGCTCACTCCGGGGTTACGAGCAGTACTTC
CDR3 protein: CASSLRGYEQYF
D gene: -
clone size: -
J gene: TRBJ2-7
V gene: TRBV18

CDR3 DNA: TGTGCCAGCAGCCCCGAAAGGCTAGCGGGAGCACCCAATTACGAGCAGTACTTC
CDR3 protein: CASSPERLAGAPNYEQYF
D gene: TRBD2
clone size: -
J gene: TRBJ2-7
V gene: TRBV4-2

CDR3 DNA: TGTGCCAGCAGTTCTCCGCGGCAAGGGCGCCATGGCTACACCTTC
CDR3 protein: CASSSPRQGRHGYTF
D gene: -
clone size: -
J gene: TRBJ1-2
V gene: TRBV28

CDR3 DNA: TGTGCCAGCAGGTCGGGGATGTACCAAGAGACCCAGTACTTC
CDR3 protein: CASRSGMYQETQYF
D gene: -
clone size: -
J gene: TRBJ2-5
V gene: TRBV28

CDR3 DNA: TGTGCCAGCAGCCTGGCCAGGGCCAGCGAGCAGTACTTC
CDR3 protein: CASSLARASEQYF
D gene: -
clone size: -
J gene: TRBJ2-7
V gene: TRBV13

CDR3 DNA: TGTGCCATCTCCAGGGGGCAGGGGACTGAAGCTTTCTTT
CDR3 protein: CAISRGQGTEAFF
D gene: TRBD1
clone size: -
J gene: TRBJ1-1
V gene: TRBV28

CDR3 DNA: TGCAGCGTTCCCGGGGCAGGGGGCGTTTTATCTGGCTACACCTTC
CDR3 protein: CSVPGAGGVLSGYTF
D gene: TRBD1
clone size: -
J gene: TRBJ1-2
V gene: TRBV29-1

CDR3 DNA: TGCGCCAGCAGTGAGCTAGCGGGGGACTACGAGCAGTACTTC
CDR3 protein: CASSELAGDYEQYF
D gene: TRBD2
clone size: -
J gene: TRBJ2-7
V gene: TRBV10-1

CDR3 DNA: TGTGCCATCCCTGCCGCCCCGGCCTCTGGGGCCAACGTCCTGACTTTC
CDR3 protein: CAIPAAPASGANVLTF
D gene: -
clone size: few
J gene: TRBJ2-6
V gene: TRBV10-3

CDR3 DNA: TGCGCCAGCAGCCCAACCGGACTGGGGGAAGAGACCCAGTACTTC
CDR3 protein: CASSPTGLGEETQYF
D gene: -
clone size: -
J gene: TRBJ2-5
V gene: TRBV5-1

CDR3 DNA: TGTGCCAGCAGTTACGGGGGATTCTACGAGCAGTACTTC
CDR3 protein: CASSYGGFYEQYF
D gene: -
clone size: few
J gene: TRBJ2-7
V gene: TRBV6-6

CDR3 DNA: TGTGCCATCAGTGTCGGGCGCTTTTACGAGCAGTACTTC
CDR3 protein: CAISVGRFYEQYF
D gene: -
clone size: -
J gene: TRBJ2-7
V gene: TRBV10-3

CDR3 DNA: TGTGCCAGCAGTTTATGGGGGACAGGGTCGGGAACTAATGAAAAACTGTTTTTT
CDR3 protein: CASSLWGTGSGTNEKLFF
D gene: TRBD1
clone size: -
J gene: TRBJ1-4
V gene: TRBV28

CDR3 DNA: TGCAGCGTTGAAGCGGAAGGTACCGGGGAGCTGTTTTTT
CDR3 protein: CSVEAEGTGELFF
D gene: -
clone size: -
J gene: TRBJ2-2
V gene: TRBV29-1

CDR3 DNA: TGTGCCAGCAGTTCCCCCTCCTACGAGCAGTACTTC
CDR3 protein: CASSSPSYEQYF
D gene: -
clone size: -
J gene: TRBJ2-7
V gene: TRBV28

CDR3 DNA: TGTGCCAGCAGCTCCGACCAGGGGGAGGCCTACGAGCAGTACTTC
CDR3 protein: CASSSDQGEAYEQYF
D gene: -
clone size: -
J gene: TRBJ2-7
V gene: TRBV11-2

CDR3 DNA: TGTGCCAGCAGTCCCTCCCGCTGGTCGGCTTTCTTT
CDR3 protein: CASSPSRWSAFF
D gene: -
clone size: -
J gene: TRBJ1-1
V gene: TRBV2

CDR3 DNA: TGTGCCAGCAGCCTCGGGCCTTCCGACACCATATATTTT
CDR3 protein: CASSLGPSDTIYF
D gene: -
clone size: -
J gene: TRBJ1-3
V gene: TRBV11-3

CDR3 DNA: TGTGCCAGCAGTTTTTTCGGCGACGAGCAGTACTTC
CDR3 protein: CASSFFGDEQYF
D gene: -
clone size: -
J gene: TRBJ2-7
V gene: TRBV27

CDR3 DNA: TGCGCCAGCAGCCTAAGTAGAGAGACAGGGTATCATGGCTACACCTTC
CDR3 protein: CASSLSRETGYHGYTF
D gene: TRBD1
clone size: once
J gene: TRBJ1-2
V gene: TRBV4-1

CDR3 DNA: TGCGCCAGCAGTGAGCGACAGGACGTGGATACGCAGTATTTT
CDR3 protein: CASSERQDVDTQYF
D gene: -
clone size: -
J gene: TRBJ2-3
V gene: TRBV10-1

CDR3 DNA: TGTGCTAGCAGCTTAGTGGGCGCCTTGGGGACTGAAGCTTTCTTT
CDR3 protein: CASSLVGALGTEAFF
D gene: -
clone size: -
J gene: TRBJ1-1
V gene: TRBV7-7

CDR3 DNA: TGTGCCAGCAGTCCGCGGTTAATGTCCCGACAGCCCCAGCATTTT
CDR3 protein: CASSPRLMSRQPQHF
D gene: -
clone size: -
J gene: TRBJ1-5
V gene: TRBV28

CDR3 DNA: TGTGCCAGCAGCCGTCCGGGACAGGGCACAGATACGCAGTATTTT
CDR3 protein: CASSRPGQGTDTQYF
D gene: TRBD1
clone size: few
J gene: TRBJ2-3
V gene: TRBV28

CDR3 DNA: TGTGCCAGCAGCTTGGGACTTACGACAGAAAGCTTAACCTACGAGCAGTACTTC
CDR3 protein: CASSLGLTTESLTYEQYF
D gene: -
clone size: -
J gene: TRBJ2-7
V gene: TRBV11-2

CDR3 DNA: TGTGCCATCAGTGTCGGAGTTGGAGCTAGCGCGGGGAATGAGCAGTTCTTC
CDR3 protein: CAISVGVGASAGNEQFF
D gene: -
clone size: -
J gene: TRBJ2-1
V gene: TRBV10-3

CDR3 DNA: TGTGCCATCGCGGACGGGGCCTACGAGCAGTACTTC
CDR3 protein: CAIADGAYEQYF
D gene: -
clone size: -
J gene: TRBJ2-7
V gene: TRBV10-3

CDR3 DNA: TGTGCCAGTAGTATAATTGCGCGAGGCCACGCCAGCTCCTACGAGCAGTACTTC
CDR3 protein: CASSIIARGHASSYEQYF
D gene: -
clone size: -
J gene: TRBJ2-7
V gene: TRBV19

CDR3 DNA: TGTGCCAGCAGCTTAATAAGCGCGAGCACAGATACGCAGTATTTT
CDR3 protein: CASSLISASTDTQYF
D gene: -
clone size: -
J gene: TRBJ2-3
V gene: TRBV7-3

CDR3 DNA: TGTGCCAGCACGTTGGAGGGGGCGCACACTGAAGCTTTCTTT
CDR3 protein: CASTLEGAHTEAFF
D gene: TRBD1
clone size: -
J gene: TRBJ1-1
V gene: TRBV28

CDR3 DNA: TGTGCCAGCAGCCTAGACGGGACGAACACTGAAGCTTTCTTT
CDR3 protein: CASSLDGTNTEAFF
D gene: -
clone size: -
J gene: TRBJ1-1
V gene: TRBV7-2

CDR3 DNA: TGTGCCAGCAGTTCCAGTGGGACAGGGGGAGTCTTTTCCAACCAAGCTTTCTTT
CDR3 protein: CASSSSGTGGVFSNQAFF
D gene: TRBD1
clone size: once
J gene: TRBJ1-1
V gene: TRBV7-3

CDR3 DNA: TGTGCCTGGAAACGGCTAATGACCGGGGAGCTGTTTTTT
CDR3 protein: CAWKRLMTGELFF
D gene: -
clone size: few
J gene: TRBJ2-2
V gene: TRBV30

CDR3 DNA: TGTGCCAGCAGTTACGAAGGGGCAACAGGGGTCGACGAGCAGTACTTC
CDR3 protein: CASSYEGATGVDEQYF
D gene: TRBD1
clone size: -
J gene: TRBJ2-7
V gene: TRBV6-5

CDR3 DNA: TGTGCCAGCAGCTTGGAGGGGATCTGGGATGGCTACACCTTC
CDR3 protein: CASSLEGIWDGYTF
D gene: -
clone size: -
J gene: TRBJ1-2
V gene: TRBV13

CDR3 DNA: TGTGCCAGCAGTGAGTTAGCGGGTGGAACTGAAGCTTTCTTT
CDR3 protein: CASSELAGGTEAFF
D gene: -
clone size: -
J gene: TRBJ1-1
V gene: TRBV6-5

CDR3 DNA: TGTGCCAGCAGTGTCCTAACCCAGCGCGAGCAGTACTTC
CDR3 protein: CASSVLTQREQYF
D gene: -
clone size: once
J gene: TRBJ2-7
V gene: TRBV2

CDR3 DNA: TGTGCCAGTAGTATACGGGACAGCCTCACAGATACGCAGTATTTT
CDR3 protein: CASSIRDSLTDTQYF
D gene: TRBD1
clone size: -
J gene: TRBJ2-3
V gene: TRBV19

CDR3 DNA: TGCGCCAGCAGCCATATCCCCGGTGGTGATCAGCCCCAGCATTTT
CDR3 protein: CASSHIPGGDQPQHF
D gene: -
clone size: -
J gene: TRBJ1-5
V gene: TRBV5-1

CDR3 DNA: TGTGCCAGCAGCCGGACTAGCGGTAGCACAGATACGCAGTATTTT
CDR3 protein: CASSRTSGSTDTQYF
D gene: TRBD2
clone size: few
J gene: TRBJ2-3
V gene: TRBV11-2

CDR3 DNA: TGTGCCTGGAGTGACGGGAACACTGAAGCTTTCTTT
CDR3 protein: CAWSDGNTEAFF
D gene: -
clone size: -
J gene: TRBJ1-1
V gene: TRBV30

CDR3 DNA: TGTGCCACCAGCAGCCTTAGAGGTCAGCCCCAGCATTTT
CDR3 protein: CATSSLRGQPQHF
D gene: -
clone size: -
J gene: TRBJ1-5
V gene: TRBV15

CDR3 DNA: TGTGCCAGCAGCTCGGCGGGGACTAGCGGGAGTCTCCTTCGGGAGACCCAGTACTTC
CDR3 protein: CASSSAGTSGSLLRETQYF
D gene: TRBD2
clone size: -
J gene: TRBJ2-5
V gene: TRBV7-9

CDR3 DNA: TGTGCCTGGGGGGGTGATCAGCCCCAGCATTTT
CDR3 protein: CAWGGDQPQHF
D gene: -
clone size: -
J gene: TRBJ1-5
V gene: TRBV28

CDR3 DNA: TGTGCCAGCAGCTTAGGTGGGGGCCTCGAGCAGTACTTC
CDR3 protein: CASSLGGGLEQYF
D gene: -
clone size: -
J gene: TRBJ2-7
V gene: TRBV7-8

CDR3 DNA: TGTGCCAGCAGCCCATCACTGGGGGACTATGGCTACACCTTC
CDR3 protein: CASSPSLGDYGYTF
D gene: -
clone size: -
J gene: TRBJ1-2
V gene: TRBV7-9

CDR3 DNA: TGTGCCAGCAGTAAATCCGACACCCCACCTTTTGGCTACACCTTC
CDR3 protein: CASSKSDTPPFGYTF
D gene: -
clone size: -
J gene: TRBJ1-2
V gene: TRBV27

CDR3 DNA: TGTGCCAGCAGCTTACAGGGGGAGATTTACGAGCAGTACTTC
CDR3 protein: CASSLQGEIYEQYF
D gene: TRBD1
clone size: once
J gene: TRBJ2-7
V gene: TRBV11-3

CDR3 DNA: TGTGCCAGCAGCTTAAGTGGCGAGCAGTACTTC
CDR3 protein: CASSLSGEQYF
D gene: -
clone size: -
J gene: TRBJ2-7
V gene: TRBV7-9

CDR3 DNA: TGTGCCAGCAGCTTAGCTGGACACGACACAGATACGCAGTATTTT
CDR3 protein: CASSLAGHDTDTQYF
D gene: -
clone size: few
J gene: TRBJ2-3
V gene: TRBV11-2

CDR3 DNA: TGTGCCAGCAGCCAAGAGATGGGATGGGGAGTGGCTGAAGCTTTCTTT
CDR3 protein: CASSQEMGWGVAEAFF
D gene: -
clone size: -
J gene: TRBJ1-1
V gene: TRBV14

CDR3 DNA: TGTGCCAGCAGTTACTCACCCTACGAGCAGTACTTC
CDR3 protein: CASSYSPYEQYF
D gene: -
clone size: -
J gene: TRBJ2-7
V gene: TRBV28

CDR3 DNA: TGTGCCAGCAGAGCGGGAGGGACCCTCGAGCAGTACTTC
CDR3 protein: CASRAGGTLEQYF
D gene: TRBD2
clone size: -
J gene: TRBJ2-7
V gene: TRBV27

CDR3 DNA: TGTGCCAGCAGCTTAGGACAGCATGGCTACGGCTACACCTTC
CDR3 protein: CASSLGQHGYGYTF
D gene: -
clone size: -
J gene: TRBJ1-2
V gene: TRBV11-2

CDR3 DNA: TGTGCCAGCAGTTCCCGACTAGCGGGAGGGGCCTACGAGCAGTACTTC
CDR3 protein: CASSSRLAGGAYEQYF
D gene: TRBD2
clone size: -
J gene: TRBJ2-7
V gene: TRBV27

CDR3 DNA: TGTGCCTGGAGTGTAGGTGTCAGGGCCTCGCGAGAGACCCAGTACTTC
CDR3 protein: CAWSVGVRASRETQYF
D gene: -
clone size: once
J gene: TRBJ2-5
V gene: TRBV30

CDR3 DNA: TGTGCCAGCAGTTTATATCGATCGGGACAGGGAGCTGGAAACACCATATATTTT
CDR3 protein: CASSLYRSGQGAGNTIYF
D gene: TRBD1
clone size: -
J gene: TRBJ1-3
V gene: TRBV28

CDR3 DNA: TGTGCCAGTAGTATAATGGGAGAGGGCTACGAGCAGTACTTC
CDR3 protein: CASSIMGEGYEQYF
D gene: -
clone size: few
J gene: TRBJ2-7
V gene: TRBV19

CDR3 DNA: TGTGCCAGCAGTGTTCACAGGGGCGGACAGTTCTTC
CDR3 protein: CASSVHRGGQFF
D gene: TRBD1
clone size: -
J gene: TRBJ2-1
V gene: TRBV25-1